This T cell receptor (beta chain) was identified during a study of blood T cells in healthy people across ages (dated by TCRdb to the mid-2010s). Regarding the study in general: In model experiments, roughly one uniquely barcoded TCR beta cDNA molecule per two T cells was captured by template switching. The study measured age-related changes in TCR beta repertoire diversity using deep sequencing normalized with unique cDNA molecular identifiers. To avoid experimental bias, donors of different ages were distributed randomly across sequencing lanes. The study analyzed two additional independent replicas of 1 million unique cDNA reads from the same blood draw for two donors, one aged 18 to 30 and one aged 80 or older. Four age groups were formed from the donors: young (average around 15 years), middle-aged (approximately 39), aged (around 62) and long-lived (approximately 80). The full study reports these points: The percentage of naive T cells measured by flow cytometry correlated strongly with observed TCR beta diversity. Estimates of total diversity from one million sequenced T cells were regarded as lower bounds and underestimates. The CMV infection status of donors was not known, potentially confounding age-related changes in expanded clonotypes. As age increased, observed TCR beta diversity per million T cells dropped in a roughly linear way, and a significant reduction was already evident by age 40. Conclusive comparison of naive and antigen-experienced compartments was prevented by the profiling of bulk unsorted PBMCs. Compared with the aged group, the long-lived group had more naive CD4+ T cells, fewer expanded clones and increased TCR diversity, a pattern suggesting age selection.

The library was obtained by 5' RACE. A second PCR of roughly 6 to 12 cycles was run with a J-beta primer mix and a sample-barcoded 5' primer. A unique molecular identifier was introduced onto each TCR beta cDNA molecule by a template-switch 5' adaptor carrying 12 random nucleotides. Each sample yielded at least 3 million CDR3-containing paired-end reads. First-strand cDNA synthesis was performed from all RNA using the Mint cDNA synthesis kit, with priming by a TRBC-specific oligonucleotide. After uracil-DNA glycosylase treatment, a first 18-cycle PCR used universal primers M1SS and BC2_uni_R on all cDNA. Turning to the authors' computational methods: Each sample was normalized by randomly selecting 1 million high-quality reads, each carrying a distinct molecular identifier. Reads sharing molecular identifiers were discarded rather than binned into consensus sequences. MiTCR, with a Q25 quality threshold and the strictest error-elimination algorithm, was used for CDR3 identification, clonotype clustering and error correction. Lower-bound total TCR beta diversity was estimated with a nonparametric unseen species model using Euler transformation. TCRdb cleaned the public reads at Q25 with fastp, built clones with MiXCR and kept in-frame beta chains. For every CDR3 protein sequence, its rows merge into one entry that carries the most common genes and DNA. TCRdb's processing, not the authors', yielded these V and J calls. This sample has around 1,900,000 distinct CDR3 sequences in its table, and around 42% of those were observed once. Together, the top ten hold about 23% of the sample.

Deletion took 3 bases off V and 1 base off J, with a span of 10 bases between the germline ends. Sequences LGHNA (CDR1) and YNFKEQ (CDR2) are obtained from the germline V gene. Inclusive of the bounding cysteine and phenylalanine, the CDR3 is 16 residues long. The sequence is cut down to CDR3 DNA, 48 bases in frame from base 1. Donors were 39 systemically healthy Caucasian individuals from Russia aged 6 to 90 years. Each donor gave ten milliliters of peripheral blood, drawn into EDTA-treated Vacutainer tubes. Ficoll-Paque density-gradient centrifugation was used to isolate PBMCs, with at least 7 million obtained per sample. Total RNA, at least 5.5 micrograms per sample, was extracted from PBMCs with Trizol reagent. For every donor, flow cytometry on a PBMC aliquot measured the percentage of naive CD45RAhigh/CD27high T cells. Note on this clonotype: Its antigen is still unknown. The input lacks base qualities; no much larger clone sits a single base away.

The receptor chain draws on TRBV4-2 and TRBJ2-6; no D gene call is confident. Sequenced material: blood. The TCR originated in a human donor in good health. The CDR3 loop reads CASSHGSSSGANVLTF. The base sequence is TGTGCCAGCAGCCATGGGTCCTCATCTGGGGCCAACGTCCTGACTTTC.